The clone carrying this T cell receptor (beta chain) has only a few counts. Its matching antigen is unknown. The CDR3 length is 15 residues. V was clipped by 4 bases and J by 5 bases; unmatched bases: 7. Germline V lookup: CDR1 SGHTA, CDR2 FQGNSA. Using genomic DNA as the template, TCR beta VDJ and CDR3 profiling was carried out. TCRdb fed the reads into MiXCR, producing one record per CDR3 protein. The table lists 150,000 to 200,000 distinct CDR3 sequences, 50% to 75% of them singletons, with less than 55% in the top ten. This entry belongs to a study of CD8+CD57+ T cells in acquired aplastic anemia. General study points: Controls and patients did not differ significantly in CD8+ Simpson's diversity.

This clonotype was obtained from a human donor in good health. The chain recombines TRBV7-2 with TRBJ2-7, with 11 bases matching TRBD2. Sequencing input: sorted CD4+, CD8+, or CD8+CD57+ T cells (not recorded which) from PBMCs. CDR3 in amino acids: CASSSQTSGINEQYF. CDR3 nucleotides: TGTGCCAGCAGCTCCCAGACTAGCGGGATAAACGAGCAGTACTTC. The full variable domain, with the rest looked up from reference TRBV7-2 and TRBJ2-7, is GAGVSQSPSNKVTEKGKDVELRCDPISGHTALYWYRQSLGQGLEFLIYFQGNSAPDKSGLPSDRFSAERTGGSVSTLTIQRTQQEDSAVYLCASSSQTSGINEQYFGPGTRLTVT.